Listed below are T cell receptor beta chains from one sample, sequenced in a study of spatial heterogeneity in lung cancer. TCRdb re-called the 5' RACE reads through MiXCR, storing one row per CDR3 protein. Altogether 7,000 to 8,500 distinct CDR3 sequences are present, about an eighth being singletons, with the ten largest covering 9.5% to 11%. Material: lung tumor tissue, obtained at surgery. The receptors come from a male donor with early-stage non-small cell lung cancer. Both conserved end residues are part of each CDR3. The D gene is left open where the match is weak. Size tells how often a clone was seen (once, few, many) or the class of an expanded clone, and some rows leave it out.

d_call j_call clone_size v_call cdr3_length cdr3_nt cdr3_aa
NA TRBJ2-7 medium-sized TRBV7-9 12 TGTGCCAGCAGCTTAGATCGTCAGTCGCTCTACTTC CASSLDRQSLYF
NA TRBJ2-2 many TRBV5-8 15 TGTGCCAGCAGCTTGGCTGGCCGAGGAACCGGGGAGCTGTTTTTT CASSLAGRGTGELFF
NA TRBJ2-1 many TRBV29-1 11 TGCAGCGTGACGGACTCTCGGGAGCAGTTCTTC CSVTDSREQFF
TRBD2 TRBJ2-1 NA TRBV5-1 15 TGCGCCAGCAGCTCGGGACTAGCGGTGGGGAATGAGCAGTTCTTC CASSSGLAVGNEQFF
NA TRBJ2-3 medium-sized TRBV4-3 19 TGCGCCAGCAGCCAAGATATAGACCGAAACCGGGACTTCACAGATACGCAGTATTTT CASSQDIDRNRDFTDTQYF
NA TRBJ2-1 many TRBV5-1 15 TGCGCCAGCAGCTCCCTTGGCGGGCCGTACAATGAGCAGTTCTTC CASSSLGGPYNEQFF
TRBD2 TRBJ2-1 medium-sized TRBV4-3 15 TGCGCCAGCAGCCGCGGCGGGAGTGGTAGGAATGAGCAGTTCTTC CASSRGGSGRNEQFF
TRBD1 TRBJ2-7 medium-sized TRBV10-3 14 TGTGCCATCAGTGGTCAGGGACAGAACTACGAGCAGTACTTC CAISGQGQNYEQYF
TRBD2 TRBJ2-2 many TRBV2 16 TGTGCCAGCACTGAGGAGGTAGCGGGAGACACCGGGGAGCTGTTTTTT CASTEEVAGDTGELFF
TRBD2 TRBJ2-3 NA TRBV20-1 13 TGCAGTGCTCCCGGGACTAGCGCAGATACGCAGTATTTT CSAPGTSADTQYF
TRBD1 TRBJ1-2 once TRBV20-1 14 TGCAGTGCCCGACGACAGGGAATTAACTATGGCTACACCTTC CSARRQGINYGYTF
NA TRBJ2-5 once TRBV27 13 TGTGCCAGCAGTACCCTTCTTCAAGAGACCCAGTACTTC CASSTLLQETQYF
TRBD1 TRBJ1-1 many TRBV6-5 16 TGTGCCAGCAAATGGACGGGGACAGGGTTGAACACTGAAGCTTTCTTT CASKWTGTGLNTEAFF
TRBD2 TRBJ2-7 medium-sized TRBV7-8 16 TGTGCCAGCAGCCAGGGCCCTAGCGGGAGTGCTTACGAGCAGTACTTC CASSQGPSGSAYEQYF
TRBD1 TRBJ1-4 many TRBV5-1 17 TGCGCCAGCAGCTTGAACGGAAACCAGGGGGCGTACGAAAAACTGTTTTTT CASSLNGNQGAYEKLFF
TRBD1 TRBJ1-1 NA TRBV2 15 TGTGCCAGCAAACTCGGACAGGGGGCGAGGACTGAAGCTTTCTTT CASKLGQGARTEAFF
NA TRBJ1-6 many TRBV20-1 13 TGCAGTGCTATGGGGCAGTATAATTCACCCCTCCACTTT CSAMGQYNSPLHF
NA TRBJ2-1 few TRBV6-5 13 TGTGCCAGCAGTTACGTCCGGGGAAATGAGCAGTTCTTC CASSYVRGNEQFF
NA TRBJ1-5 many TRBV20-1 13 TGCAGTGCTAGAGATGAGGCCTATCAGCCCCAGCATTTT CSARDEAYQPQHF
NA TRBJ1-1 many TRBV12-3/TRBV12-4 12 TGTGCCAGCAGTTTAGGTTGGGGGAGGATATTCTTT CASSLGWGRIFF
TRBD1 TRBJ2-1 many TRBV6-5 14 TGTGCCAGCAGGGGACAGAGCTCCTACAATGAGCAGTTCTTC CASRGQSSYNEQFF
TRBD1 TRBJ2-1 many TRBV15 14 TGTGCCACCGAGAACAGGGGGTTGAGCAATGAGCAGTTCTTC CATENRGLSNEQFF
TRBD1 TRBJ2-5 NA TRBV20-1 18 TGCAGTGCTAGAGATTGGGGGACAGAGCTGTCCATCAAAGAGACCCAGTACTTC CSARDWGTELSIKETQYF
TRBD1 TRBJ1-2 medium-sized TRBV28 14 TGTGCCAGCAGTCTACGACAGGGCAGTAGAGGCTACACCTTC CASSLRQGSRGYTF
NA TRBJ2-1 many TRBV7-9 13 TGTGCCAGCAGCGGTCTAGGGTTGTATGAGCAGTTCTTC CASSGLGLYEQFF
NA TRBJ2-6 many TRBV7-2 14 TGTGCCAGCATCCCAGAGCCTGGGGCCAACGTCCTGACTTTC CASIPEPGANVLTF
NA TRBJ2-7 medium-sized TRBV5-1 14 TGCGCCAGCAGCTTGTCTCTATACTCCTACGAGCAGTACTTC CASSLSLYSYEQYF
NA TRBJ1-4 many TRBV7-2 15 TGTGCCAGCAGCCCCCGTCCGTGGCCGGGGGAAAAACTGTTTTTT CASSPRPWPGEKLFF
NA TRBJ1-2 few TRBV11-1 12 TGTGCCAGCAGCTTAAAGGACGGCACCTACACCTTC CASSLKDGTYTF
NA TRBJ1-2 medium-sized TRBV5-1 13 TGCGCCAGCAGCCCGTCAGGTGACTATGGCTACACCTTC CASSPSGDYGYTF
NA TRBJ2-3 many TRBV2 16 TGTGCCAGCAGTGCCCCGGACCTCACCCGCACAGATACGCAGTATTTT CASSAPDLTRTDTQYF
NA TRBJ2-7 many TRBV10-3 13 TGTGCCATCGGTGATGGGACCTCCCTTGAGCAGTACTTC CAIGDGTSLEQYF
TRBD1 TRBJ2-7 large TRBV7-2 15 TGTGCCAGCAGCTTCGCCGGGACAGGGGGCTACGAGCAGTACTTC CASSFAGTGGYEQYF
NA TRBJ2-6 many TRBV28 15 TGTGCCAGCCTGGACAGTCAGGGTGGGGCCAACGTCCTGACTTTC CASLDSQGGANVLTF
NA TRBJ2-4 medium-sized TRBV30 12 TGTGCCGGGGTGGTGGGAATTAACATTCAGTACTTC CAGVVGINIQYF
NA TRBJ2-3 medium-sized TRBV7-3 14 TGTGCCAGCAGCTTATCTAGCATCACAGATACGCAGTATTTT CASSLSSITDTQYF
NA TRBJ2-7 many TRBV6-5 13 TGTGCCAGCAGTTACTCGATGGAGGACGAGCAGTACTTC CASSYSMEDEQYF
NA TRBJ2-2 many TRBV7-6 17 TGTGCCAGCAGCTTAGCTGGCGGGAAGGCTTCGTCCGGGGAGCTGTTTTTT CASSLAGGKASSGELFF
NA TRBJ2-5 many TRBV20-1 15 TGCAGTGCTAGAGATCAGTGGGCAGCCGAAGGGACCCAGTACTTC CSARDQWAAEGTQYF
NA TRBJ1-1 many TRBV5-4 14 TGTGCCAGCAGCCGAGGGGCGGTGAACACTGAAGCTTTCTTT CASSRGAVNTEAFF
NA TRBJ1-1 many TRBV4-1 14 TGCGCCAGCAGCCTTTCGGGCGCGGATGCTGAAGCTTTCTTT CASSLSGADAEAFF
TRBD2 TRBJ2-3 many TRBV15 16 TGTGCCACCAGCGGCATGACTAGCGGGAGAACAGATACGCAGTATTTT CATSGMTSGRTDTQYF
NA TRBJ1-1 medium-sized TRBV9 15 TGTGCCAGCAGCGTAGGAAGGGGTGGGTTAGCTGAAGCTTTCTTT CASSVGRGGLAEAFF
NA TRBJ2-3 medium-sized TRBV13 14 TGTGCCAGCAGCTTAGGAGGCAGAACGGATACGCAGTATTTT CASSLGGRTDTQYF
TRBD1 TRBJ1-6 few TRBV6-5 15 TGTGCCAGCAGAGTTACGAAACAGGGGCATTCACCCCTCCACTTT CASRVTKQGHSPLHF